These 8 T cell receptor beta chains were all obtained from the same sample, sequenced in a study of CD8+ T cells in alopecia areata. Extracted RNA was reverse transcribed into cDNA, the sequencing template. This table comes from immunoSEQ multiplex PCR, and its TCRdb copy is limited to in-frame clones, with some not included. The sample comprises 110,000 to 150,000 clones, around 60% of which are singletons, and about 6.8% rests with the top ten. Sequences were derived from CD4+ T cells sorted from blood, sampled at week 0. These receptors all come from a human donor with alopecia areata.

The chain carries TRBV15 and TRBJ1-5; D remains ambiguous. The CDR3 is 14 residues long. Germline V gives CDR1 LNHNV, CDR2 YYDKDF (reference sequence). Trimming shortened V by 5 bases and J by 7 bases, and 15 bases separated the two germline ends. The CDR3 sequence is CATSRRGTGQPQHF. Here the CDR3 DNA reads TGTGCCACCAGCCGGCGGGGAACTGGCCAGCCCCAGCATTTT.

The DNA for the CDR3 is TGTGCCAGCACCCGGCTAGCGGTCAACACCGGGGAGCTGTTTTTT. Residues: CASTRLAVNTGELFF. The chain recombines TRBV2 with TRBJ2-2, with 7 bases fitting TRBD2. V shed 7 bases, J shed 2 bases, and the junction held 7 bases outside the gene matches. The CDR3 spans 15 residues. Germline V gene data show CDR1 as SNHLY and CDR2 as FYNNEI.

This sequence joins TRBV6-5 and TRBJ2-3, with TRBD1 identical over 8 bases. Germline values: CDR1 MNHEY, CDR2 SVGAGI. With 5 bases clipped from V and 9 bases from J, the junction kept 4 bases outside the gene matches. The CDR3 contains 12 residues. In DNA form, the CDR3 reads TGTGCCAGCAGTACCCCAGGGGGCACGCAGTATTTT. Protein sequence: CASSTPGGTQYF.

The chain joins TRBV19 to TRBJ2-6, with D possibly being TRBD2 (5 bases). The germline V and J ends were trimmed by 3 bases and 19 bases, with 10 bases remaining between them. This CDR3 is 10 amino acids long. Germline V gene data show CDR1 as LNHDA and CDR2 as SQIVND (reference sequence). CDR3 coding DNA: TGTGCCAGTAGTATCCGGGGAAAAACTTTC. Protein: CASSIRGKTF.

As DNA, the CDR3 is TGTGCCAGCAGCCCCCCCGGGACAGGGACGGGAAAACTGTTTTTT. This gives the protein CASSPPGTGTGKLFF. This chain uses TRBV28 with TRBJ1-4; 9 nucleotides line up with TRBD1. There are 15 residues in the CDR3. V lost 6 bases to trimming and J lost 10 bases; unmatched junction nucleotides: 12. The germline V gene has CDR1 MDHEN and CDR2 SYDVKM.

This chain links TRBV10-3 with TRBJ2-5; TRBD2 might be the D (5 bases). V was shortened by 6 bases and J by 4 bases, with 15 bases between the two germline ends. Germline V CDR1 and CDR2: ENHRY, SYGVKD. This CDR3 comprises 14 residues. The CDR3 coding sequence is TGTGCCATCAGGGCTAGCAGAGAGGGAGAGACCCAGTACTTC. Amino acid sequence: CAIRASREGETQYF.

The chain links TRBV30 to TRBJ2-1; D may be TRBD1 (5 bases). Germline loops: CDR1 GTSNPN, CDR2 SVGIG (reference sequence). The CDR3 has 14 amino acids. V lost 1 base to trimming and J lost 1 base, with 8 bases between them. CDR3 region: CAWSGQKSYNEQFF. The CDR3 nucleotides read TGTGCCTGGAGTGGACAGAAGTCCTACAATGAGCAGTTCTTC.

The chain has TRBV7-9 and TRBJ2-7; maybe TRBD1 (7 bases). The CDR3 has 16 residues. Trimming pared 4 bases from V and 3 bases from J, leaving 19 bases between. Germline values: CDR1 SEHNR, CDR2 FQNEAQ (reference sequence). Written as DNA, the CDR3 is TGTGCCAGCAGCTACTATGGGGCAGGGGGGCGCTACGAGCAGTACTTC. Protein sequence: CASSYYGAGGRYEQYF.